The T cell receptor (beta chain) under discussion was sequenced for a study of T cell repertoires in aging, cancer and after chemotherapy. The overall study: Six age groups, ranging from 30 or younger to 70 or older, included the donors. Paired samples before and after chemotherapy came from chronic lymphocytic leukemia patients on fludarabine- or bendamustine-based regimens. Study results and caveats: Immunological memory after chemotherapy cannot be judged from the repertoire data.

Remarks on this clonotype: Its antigen is not identified.

TRB rearrangements spanning V, D and J were amplified using mixed TRB-A/B primers. TCRdb recomputed calls from the multiplex PCR reads with MiXCR, one row per CDR3 protein. The repertoire holds over a thousand distinct CDR3 sequences, just under 55% seen once, with 29% in the top ten. Peripheral blood genomic DNA, not sorted cells or RNA, was the template. V shed 4 bases and J shed 6 bases, with 16 bases lying between them. Per germline, CDR1 SQVTM and CDR2 ANQGSEA. The length of the CDR3 is 13 residues. Sequenced input: blood. The TCR was taken from a human donor with a blood cancer. The chain carries TRBV29-1 and TRBJ2-7; D is uncertain. The CDR3 nucleotides are TGCAGCGTTGTAAGAAGTTCCCGTGGCGAGCAGTACTTC. The encoded protein is CSVVRSSRGEQYF.